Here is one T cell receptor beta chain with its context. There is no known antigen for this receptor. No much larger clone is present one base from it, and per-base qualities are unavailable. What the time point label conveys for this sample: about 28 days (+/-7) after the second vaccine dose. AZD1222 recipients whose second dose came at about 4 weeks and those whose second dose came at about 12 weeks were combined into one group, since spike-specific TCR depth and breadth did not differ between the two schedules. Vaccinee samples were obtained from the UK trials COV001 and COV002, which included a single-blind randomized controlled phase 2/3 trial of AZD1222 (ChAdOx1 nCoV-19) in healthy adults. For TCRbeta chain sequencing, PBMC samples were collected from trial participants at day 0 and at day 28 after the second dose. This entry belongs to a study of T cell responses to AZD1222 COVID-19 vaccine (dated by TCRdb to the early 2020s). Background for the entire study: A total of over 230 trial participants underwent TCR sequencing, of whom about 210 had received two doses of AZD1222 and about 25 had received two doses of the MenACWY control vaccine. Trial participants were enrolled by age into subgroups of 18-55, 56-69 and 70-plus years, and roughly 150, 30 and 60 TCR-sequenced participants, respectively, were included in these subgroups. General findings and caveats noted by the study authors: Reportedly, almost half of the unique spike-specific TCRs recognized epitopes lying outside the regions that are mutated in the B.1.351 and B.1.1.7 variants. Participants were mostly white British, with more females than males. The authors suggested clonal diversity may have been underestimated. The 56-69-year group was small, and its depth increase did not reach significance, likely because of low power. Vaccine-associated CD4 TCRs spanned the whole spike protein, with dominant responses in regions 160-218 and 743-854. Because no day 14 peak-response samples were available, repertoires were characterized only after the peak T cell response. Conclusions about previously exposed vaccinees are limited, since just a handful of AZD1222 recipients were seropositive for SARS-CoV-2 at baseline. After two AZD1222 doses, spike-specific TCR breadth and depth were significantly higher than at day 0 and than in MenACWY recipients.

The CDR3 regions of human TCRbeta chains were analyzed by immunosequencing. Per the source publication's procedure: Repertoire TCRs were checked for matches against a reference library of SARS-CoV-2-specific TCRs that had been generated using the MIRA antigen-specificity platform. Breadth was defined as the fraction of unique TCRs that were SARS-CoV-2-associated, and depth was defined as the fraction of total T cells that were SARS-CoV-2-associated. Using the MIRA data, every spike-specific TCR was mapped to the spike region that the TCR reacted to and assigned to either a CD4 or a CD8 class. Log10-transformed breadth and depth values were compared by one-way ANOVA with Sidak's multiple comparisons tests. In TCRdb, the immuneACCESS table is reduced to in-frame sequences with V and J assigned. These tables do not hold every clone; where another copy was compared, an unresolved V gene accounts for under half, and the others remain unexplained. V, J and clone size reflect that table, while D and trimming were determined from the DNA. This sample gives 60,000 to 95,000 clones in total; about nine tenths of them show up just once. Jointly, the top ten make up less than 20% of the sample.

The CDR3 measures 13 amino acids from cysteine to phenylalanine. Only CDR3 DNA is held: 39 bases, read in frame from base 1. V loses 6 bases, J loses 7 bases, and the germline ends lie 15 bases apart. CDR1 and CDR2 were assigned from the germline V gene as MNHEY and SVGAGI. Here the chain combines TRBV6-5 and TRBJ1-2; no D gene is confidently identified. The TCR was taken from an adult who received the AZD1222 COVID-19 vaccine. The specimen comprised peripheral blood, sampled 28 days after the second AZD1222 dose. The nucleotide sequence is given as TGTGCCAGCAGCAGTCAATCAGAAACTGGCTACACCTTC. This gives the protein CASSSQSETGYTF.